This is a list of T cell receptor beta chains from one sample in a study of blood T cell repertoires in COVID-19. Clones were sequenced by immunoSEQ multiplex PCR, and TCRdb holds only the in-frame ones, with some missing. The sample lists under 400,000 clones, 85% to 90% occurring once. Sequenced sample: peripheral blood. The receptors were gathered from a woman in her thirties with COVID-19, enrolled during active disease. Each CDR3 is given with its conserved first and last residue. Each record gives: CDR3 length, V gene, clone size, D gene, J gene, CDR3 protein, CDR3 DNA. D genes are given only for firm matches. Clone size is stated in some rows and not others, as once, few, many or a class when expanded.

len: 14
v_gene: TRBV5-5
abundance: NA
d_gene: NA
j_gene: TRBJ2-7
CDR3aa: CASSLSRKSYEQYF
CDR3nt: TGTGCCAGCAGCTTGTCCAGGAAGTCCTACGAGCAGTACTTC

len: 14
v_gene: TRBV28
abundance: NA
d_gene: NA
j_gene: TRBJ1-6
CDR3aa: CASSFYRDNSPLHF
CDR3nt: TGTGCCAGCAGTTTTTACAGGGACAATTCACCCCTCCACTTT

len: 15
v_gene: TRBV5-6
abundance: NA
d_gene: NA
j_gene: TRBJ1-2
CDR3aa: CASSHPRGRSYGYTF
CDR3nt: TGTGCCAGCAGCCACCCTCGGGGGAGATCCTATGGCTACACCTTC

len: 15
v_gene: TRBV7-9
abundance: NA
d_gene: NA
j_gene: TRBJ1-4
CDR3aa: CASSLRGQGNEKLFF
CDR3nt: TGTGCCAGCAGCCTACGTGGGCAGGGTAATGAAAAACTGTTTTTT

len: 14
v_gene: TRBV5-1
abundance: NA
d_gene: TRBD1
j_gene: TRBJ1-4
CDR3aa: CASRGQGTNEKLFF
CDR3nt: TGCGCCAGCAGGGGACAGGGGACTAATGAAAAACTGTTTTTT

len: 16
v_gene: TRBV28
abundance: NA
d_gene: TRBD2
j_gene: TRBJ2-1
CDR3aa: CASSYSSGSTENEQFF
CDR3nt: TGTGCCAGCAGTTATTCTAGCGGGAGTACTGAAAATGAGCAGTTCTTC

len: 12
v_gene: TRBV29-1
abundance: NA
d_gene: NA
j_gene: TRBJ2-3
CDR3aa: CSVGLLTDTQYF
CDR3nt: TGCAGCGTTGGACTACTCACAGATACGCAGTATTTT

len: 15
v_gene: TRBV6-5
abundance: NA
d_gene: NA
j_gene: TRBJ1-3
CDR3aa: CASRKTGNSGNTIYF
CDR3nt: TGTGCCAGCAGGAAGACAGGCAACTCTGGAAACACCATATATTTT

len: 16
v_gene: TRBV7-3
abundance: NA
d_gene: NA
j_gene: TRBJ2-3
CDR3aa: CASSLTPSSSTDTQYF
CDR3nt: TGTGCCAGCAGCTTAACCCCTAGTTCTAGCACAGATACGCAGTATTTT

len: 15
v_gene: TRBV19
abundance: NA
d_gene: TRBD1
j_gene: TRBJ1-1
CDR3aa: CASSANLGTGAEAFF
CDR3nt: TGTGCCAGTAGTGCCAACCTCGGGACAGGAGCTGAAGCTTTCTTT

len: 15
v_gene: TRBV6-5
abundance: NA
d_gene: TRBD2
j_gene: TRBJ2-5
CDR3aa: CASSYGAGGQETQYF
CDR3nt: TGTGCCAGCAGTTACGGGGCGGGAGGCCAAGAGACCCAGTACTTC

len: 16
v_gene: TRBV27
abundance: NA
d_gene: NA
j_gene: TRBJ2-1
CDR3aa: CASSPLGGAIDNEQFF
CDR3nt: TGTGCCAGCAGTCCCCTAGGGGGGGCGATTGACAATGAGCAGTTCTTC

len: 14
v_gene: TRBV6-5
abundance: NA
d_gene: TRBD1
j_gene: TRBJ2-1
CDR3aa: CASSYSQGVNEQFF
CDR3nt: TGTGCCAGCAGTTACAGCCAGGGGGTGAATGAGCAGTTCTTC

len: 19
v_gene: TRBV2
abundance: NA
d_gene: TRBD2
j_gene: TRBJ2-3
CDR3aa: CASSGLPGLAGGPQDTQYF
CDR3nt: TGTGCCAGCAGTGGGCTCCCGGGACTAGCGGGAGGGCCCCAAGATACGCAGTATTTT

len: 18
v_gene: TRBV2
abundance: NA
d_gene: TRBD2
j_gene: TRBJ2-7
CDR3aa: CASSDNPRPGRGSYEQYF
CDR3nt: TGTGCCAGCAGTGATAACCCCCGTCCAGGGAGGGGCTCCTACGAGCAGTACTTC

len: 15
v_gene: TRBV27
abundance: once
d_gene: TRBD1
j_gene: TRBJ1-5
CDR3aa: CASSFYGTGNQPQHF
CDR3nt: TGTGCCAGCAGTTTCTACGGGACAGGGAATCAGCCCCAGCATTTT

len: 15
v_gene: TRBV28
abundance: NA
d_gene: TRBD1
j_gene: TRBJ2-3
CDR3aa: CASSSRDRITDTQYF
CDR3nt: TGTGCCAGCAGTTCACGGGACAGAATCACAGATACGCAGTATTTT

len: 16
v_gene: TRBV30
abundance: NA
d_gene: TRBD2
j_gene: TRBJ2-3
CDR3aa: CAWREGLAGATDTQYF
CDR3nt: TGTGCCTGGAGGGAGGGACTAGCGGGAGCTACAGATACGCAGTATTTT

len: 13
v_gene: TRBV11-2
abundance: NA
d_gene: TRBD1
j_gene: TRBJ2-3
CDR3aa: CASRTGGTDTQYF
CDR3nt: TGTGCCAGCAGGACAGGGGGCACAGATACGCAGTATTTT

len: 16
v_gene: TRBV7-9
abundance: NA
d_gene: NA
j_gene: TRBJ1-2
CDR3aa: CASSLALGPGDYGYTF
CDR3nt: TGTGCCAGCAGCTTAGCGTTAGGTCCGGGTGACTATGGCTACACCTTC

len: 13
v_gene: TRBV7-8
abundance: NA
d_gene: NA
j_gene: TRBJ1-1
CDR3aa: CASRPHGDTEAFF
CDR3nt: TGTGCCAGCAGACCCCACGGGGACACTGAAGCTTTCTTT

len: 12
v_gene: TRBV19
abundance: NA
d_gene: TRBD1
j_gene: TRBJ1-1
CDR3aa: CASRDRHTEAFF
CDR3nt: TGTGCCAGCCGGGACAGACACACTGAAGCTTTCTTT

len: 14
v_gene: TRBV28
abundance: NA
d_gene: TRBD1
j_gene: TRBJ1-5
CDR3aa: CASRTDRGLQPQHF
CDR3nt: TGTGCCAGCAGAACGGACAGGGGGCTTCAGCCCCAGCATTTT

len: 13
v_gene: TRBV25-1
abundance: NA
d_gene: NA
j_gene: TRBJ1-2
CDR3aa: CASRTEANYGYTF
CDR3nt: TGTGCCAGCAGGACAGAAGCTAACTATGGCTACACCTTC

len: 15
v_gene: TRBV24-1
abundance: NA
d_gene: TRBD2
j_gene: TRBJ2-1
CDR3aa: CATSDQRDSYNEQFF
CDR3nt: TGTGCCACCAGTGACCAGCGGGACTCCTACAATGAGCAGTTCTTC

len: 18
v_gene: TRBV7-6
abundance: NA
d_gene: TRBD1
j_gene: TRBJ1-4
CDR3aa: CASSSGQEVRVPNEKLFF
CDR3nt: TGTGCCAGCAGCTCAGGACAGGAAGTAAGAGTGCCTAATGAAAAACTGTTTTTT

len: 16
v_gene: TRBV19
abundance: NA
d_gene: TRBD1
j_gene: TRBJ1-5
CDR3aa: CASSGGGQGVNQPQHF
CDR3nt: TGTGCCAGTAGTGGAGGCGGACAGGGGGTTAATCAGCCCCAGCATTTT

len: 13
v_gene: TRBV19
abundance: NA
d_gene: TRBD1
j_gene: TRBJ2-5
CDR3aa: CASSTTGDQTQYF
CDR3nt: TGTGCCAGTAGTACGACAGGGGATCAGACCCAGTACTTC

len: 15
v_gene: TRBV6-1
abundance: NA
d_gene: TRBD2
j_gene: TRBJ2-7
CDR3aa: CASSEELAGAYEQYF
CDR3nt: TGTGCCAGCAGTGAAGAGCTAGCGGGAGCCTACGAGCAGTACTTC

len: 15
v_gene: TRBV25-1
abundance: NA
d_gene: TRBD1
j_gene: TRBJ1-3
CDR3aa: CASSFGRTGGNTIYF
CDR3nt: TGTGCCAGCAGTTTCGGGCGGACAGGGGGAAACACCATATATTTT

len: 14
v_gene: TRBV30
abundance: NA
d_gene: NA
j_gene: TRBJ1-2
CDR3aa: CAWSHDSHNYGYTF
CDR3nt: TGTGCCTGGAGTCATGACAGCCATAACTATGGCTACACCTTC

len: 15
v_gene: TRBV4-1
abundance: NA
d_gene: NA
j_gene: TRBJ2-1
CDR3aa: CASSQDGAGYNEQFF
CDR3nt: TGCGCCAGCAGCCAAGATGGCGCGGGGTACAATGAGCAGTTCTTC

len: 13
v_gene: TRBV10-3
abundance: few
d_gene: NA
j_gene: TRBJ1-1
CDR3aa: CAIQEHVNTEAFF
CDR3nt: TGTGCCATCCAGGAACATGTGAACACTGAAGCTTTCTTT

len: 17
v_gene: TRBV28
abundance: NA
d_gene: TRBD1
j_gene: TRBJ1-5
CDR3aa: CASSASQGVKSNQPQHF
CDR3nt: TGTGCCAGCAGTGCAAGTCAGGGGGTTAAGAGCAATCAGCCCCAGCATTTT

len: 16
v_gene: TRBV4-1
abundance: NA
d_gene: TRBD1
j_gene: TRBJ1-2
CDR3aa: CASSQGATGGLYGYTF
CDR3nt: TGCGCCAGCAGCCAAGGGGCGACAGGGGGTTTATATGGCTACACCTTC

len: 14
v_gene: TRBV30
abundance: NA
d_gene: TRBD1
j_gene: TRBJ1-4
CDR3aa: CAWGQGGDNEKLFF
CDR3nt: TGTGCCTGGGGACAGGGAGGGGATAATGAAAAACTGTTTTTT

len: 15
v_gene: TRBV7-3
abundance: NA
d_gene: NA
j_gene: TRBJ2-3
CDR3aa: CASSPNGGSTDTQYF
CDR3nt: TGTGCCAGCAGCCCGAATGGGGGGAGCACAGATACGCAGTATTTT

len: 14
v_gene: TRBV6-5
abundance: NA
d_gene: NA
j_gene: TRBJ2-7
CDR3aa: CASSYSSRNYEQYF
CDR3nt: TGTGCCAGCAGTTACTCTTCCAGGAACTACGAGCAGTACTTC

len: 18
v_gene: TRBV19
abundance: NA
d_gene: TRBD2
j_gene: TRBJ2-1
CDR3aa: CASSSGLAGGRRDNEQFF
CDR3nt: TGTGCCAGTAGTAGCGGACTAGCGGGAGGGCGCAGGGACAATGAGCAGTTCTTC

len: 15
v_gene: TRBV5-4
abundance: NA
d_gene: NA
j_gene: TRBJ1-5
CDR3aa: CASSRSGDSNQPQHF
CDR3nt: TGTGCCAGCAGCCGATCGGGGGATAGCAATCAGCCCCAGCATTTT

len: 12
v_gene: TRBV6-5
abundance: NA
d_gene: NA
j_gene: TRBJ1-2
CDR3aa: CASSLQGNGYTF
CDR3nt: TGTGCCAGCAGTCTGCAGGGAAATGGCTACACCTTC

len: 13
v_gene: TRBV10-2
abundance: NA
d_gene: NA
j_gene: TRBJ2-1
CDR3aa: CASSRVDYNEQFF
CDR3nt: TGCGCCAGCAGTCGGGTGGACTACAATGAGCAGTTCTTC

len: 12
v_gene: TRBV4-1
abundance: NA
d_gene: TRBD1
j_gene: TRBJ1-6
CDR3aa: CASSQEQGALHF
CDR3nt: TGCGCCAGCAGCCAAGAGCAGGGGGCCCTCCACTTT

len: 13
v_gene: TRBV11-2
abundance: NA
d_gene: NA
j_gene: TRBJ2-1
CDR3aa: CASSFFSENEQFF
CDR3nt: TGTGCCAGCAGCTTTTTTAGCGAGAATGAGCAGTTCTTC

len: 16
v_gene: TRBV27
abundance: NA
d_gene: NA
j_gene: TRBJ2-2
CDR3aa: CASSPLHRVGTGELFF
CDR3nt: TGTGCCAGCAGTCCCCTACACAGGGTGGGAACCGGGGAGCTGTTTTTT

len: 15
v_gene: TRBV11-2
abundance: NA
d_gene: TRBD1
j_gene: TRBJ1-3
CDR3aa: CASGGDRVSGNTIYF
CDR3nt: TGTGCCAGCGGGGGGGACAGGGTCTCTGGAAACACCATATATTTT

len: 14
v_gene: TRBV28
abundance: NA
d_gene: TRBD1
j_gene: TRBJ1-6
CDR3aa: CASSPGQGYFTLHF
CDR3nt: TGTGCCAGCAGTCCGGGACAGGGTTATTTCACCCTCCACTTT

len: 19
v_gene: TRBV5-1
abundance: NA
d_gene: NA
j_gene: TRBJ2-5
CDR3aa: CASSLSGGAGRVYRETQYF
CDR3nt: TGCGCCAGCAGCTTGAGTGGGGGGGCGGGCAGGGTGTACCGAGAGACCCAGTACTTC

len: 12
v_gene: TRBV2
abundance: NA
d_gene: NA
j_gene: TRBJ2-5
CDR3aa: CASSRGRETQYF
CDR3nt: TGTGCCAGCAGTAGGGGCCGGGAGACCCAGTACTTC